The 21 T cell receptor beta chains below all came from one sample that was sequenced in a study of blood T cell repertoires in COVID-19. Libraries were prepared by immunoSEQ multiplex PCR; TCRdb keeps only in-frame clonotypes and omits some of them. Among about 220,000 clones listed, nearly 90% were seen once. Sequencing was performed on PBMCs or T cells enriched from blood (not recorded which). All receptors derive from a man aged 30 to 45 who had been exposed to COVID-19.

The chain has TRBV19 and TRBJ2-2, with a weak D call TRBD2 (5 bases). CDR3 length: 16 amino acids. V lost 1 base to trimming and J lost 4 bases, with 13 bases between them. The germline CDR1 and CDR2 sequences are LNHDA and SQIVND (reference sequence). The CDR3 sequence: CASSIGAVGPTGELFF. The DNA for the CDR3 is TGTGCCAGTAGTATAGGAGCGGTAGGGCCCACCGGGGAGCTGTTTTTT.

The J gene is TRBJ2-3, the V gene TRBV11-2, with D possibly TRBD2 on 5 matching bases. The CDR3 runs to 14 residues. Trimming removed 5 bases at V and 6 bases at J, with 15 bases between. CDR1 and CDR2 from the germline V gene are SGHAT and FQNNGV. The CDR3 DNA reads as TGTGCCAGCAGCCCCGGACTTGGGGTGGATACGCAGTATTTT. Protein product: CASSPGLGVDTQYF.

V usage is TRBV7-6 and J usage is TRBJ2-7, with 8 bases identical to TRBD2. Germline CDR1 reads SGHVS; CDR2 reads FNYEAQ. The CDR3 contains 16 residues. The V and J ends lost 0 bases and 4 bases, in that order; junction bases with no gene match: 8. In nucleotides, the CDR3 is TGTGCCAGCAGCTTAGCGGGGGCGCGGGGGGCGTACGAGCAGTACTTC. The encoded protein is CASSLAGARGAYEQYF.

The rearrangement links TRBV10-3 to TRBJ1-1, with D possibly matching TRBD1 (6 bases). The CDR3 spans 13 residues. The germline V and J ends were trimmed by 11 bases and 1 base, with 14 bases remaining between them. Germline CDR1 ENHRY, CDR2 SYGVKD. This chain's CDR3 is CASTTGSNTEAFF. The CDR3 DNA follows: TGTGCCTCGACGACAGGTTCGAACACTGAAGCTTTCTTT.

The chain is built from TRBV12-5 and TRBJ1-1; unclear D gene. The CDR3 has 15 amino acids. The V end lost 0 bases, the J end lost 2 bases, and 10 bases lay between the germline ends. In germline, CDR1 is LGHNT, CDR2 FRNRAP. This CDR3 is CASGLVERGNTEAFF. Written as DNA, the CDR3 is TGTGCTAGTGGTTTGGTTGAGCGGGGTAACACTGAAGCTTTCTTT.

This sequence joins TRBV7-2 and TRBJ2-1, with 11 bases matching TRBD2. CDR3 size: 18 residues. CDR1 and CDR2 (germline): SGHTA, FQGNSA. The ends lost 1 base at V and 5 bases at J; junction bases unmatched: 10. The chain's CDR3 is CASSLVGSSGGLHNEQFF. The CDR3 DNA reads TGTGCCAGCAGCTTAGTTGGCTCTAGCGGGGGGCTCCACAATGAGCAGTTCTTC. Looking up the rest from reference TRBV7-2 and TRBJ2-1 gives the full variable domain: GAGVSQSPSNKVTEKGKDVELRCDPISGHTALYWYRQSLGQGLEFLIYFQGNSAPDKSGLPSDRFSAERTGGSVSTLTIQRTQQEDSAVYLCASSLVGSSGGLHNEQFFGPGTRLTVL.

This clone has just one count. The CDR3 sequence is CASAKSRGGTDTQYF. In DNA, the CDR3 is TGTGCCAGCGCGAAAAGTCGGGGAGGCACAGATACGCAGTATTTT. The V and J genes are TRBV9 and TRBJ2-3, with a tentative D call TRBD2 (5 bases). Between the trimmed V and J ends, which lost 7 bases and 1 base, there was a span of 16 bases. CDR3 length equals 15 residues. From germline, CDR1 is SGDLS and CDR2 YYNGEE.

CDR3 sequence (DNA): TGCGCCAGCAGTGCGGCCCTCCGGGACACCTTAGCCAAAAACATTCAGTACTTC. Translated, it gives CASSAALRDTLAKNIQYF. The rearrangement joins TRBV10-2 to TRBJ2-4; tentatively, D is TRBD1 (6 bases). V dropped 4 bases and J dropped 0 bases, with 19 bases sitting between them. CDR3 length equals 18 residues. Looked up from germline, CDR1 is WSHSY and CDR2 is SAAADI.

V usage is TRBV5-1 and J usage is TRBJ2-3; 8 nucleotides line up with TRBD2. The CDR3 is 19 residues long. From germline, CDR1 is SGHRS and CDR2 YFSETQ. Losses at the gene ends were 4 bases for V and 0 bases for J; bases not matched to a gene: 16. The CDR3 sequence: CASSLPGAGGTYSTDTQYF. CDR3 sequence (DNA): TGCGCCAGCAGCCTACCAGGGGCGGGGGGCACCTACAGCACAGATACGCAGTATTTT.

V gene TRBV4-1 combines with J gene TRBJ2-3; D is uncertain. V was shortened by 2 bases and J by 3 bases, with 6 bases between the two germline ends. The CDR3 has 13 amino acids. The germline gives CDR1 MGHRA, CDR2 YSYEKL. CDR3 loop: CASSQTWTDTQYF. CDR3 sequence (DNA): TGCGCCAGCAGCCAAACTTGGACAGATACGCAGTATTTT.

DNA for the CDR3: TGTGCCAGCAGCTTAGAACTAGCGGGGGGATATGAGCAGTTCTTC. This sequence encodes CASSLELAGGYEQFF. This chain connects TRBV7-2 to TRBJ2-1; 12 bases align to TRBD2. The CDR3 has 15 residues. The germline V gene encodes CDR1 SGHTA and CDR2 FQGNSA. V gave up 1 base and J gave up 8 bases; unmatched junction bases: 3. The variable domain in full, completed from reference TRBV7-2 and TRBJ2-1, reads GAGVSQSPSNKVTEKGKDVELRCDPISGHTALYWYRQSLGQGLEFLIYFQGNSAPDKSGLPSDRFSAERTGGSVSTLTIQRTQQEDSAVYLCASSLELAGGYEQFFGPGTRLTVL.

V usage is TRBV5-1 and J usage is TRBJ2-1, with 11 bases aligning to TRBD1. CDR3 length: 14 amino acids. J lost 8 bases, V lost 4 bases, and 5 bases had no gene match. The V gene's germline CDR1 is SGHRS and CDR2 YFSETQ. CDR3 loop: CASSAGQGAYEQFF. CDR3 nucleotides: TGCGCCAGCAGCGCTGGACAGGGGGCCTATGAGCAGTTCTTC.

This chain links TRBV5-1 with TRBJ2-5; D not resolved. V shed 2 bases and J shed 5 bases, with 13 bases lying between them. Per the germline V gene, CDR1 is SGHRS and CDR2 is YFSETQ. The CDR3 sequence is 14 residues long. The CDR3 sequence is CASSFSDRVETQYF. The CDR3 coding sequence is TGCGCCAGCAGCTTTTCCGACCGGGTGGAGACCCAGTACTTC.

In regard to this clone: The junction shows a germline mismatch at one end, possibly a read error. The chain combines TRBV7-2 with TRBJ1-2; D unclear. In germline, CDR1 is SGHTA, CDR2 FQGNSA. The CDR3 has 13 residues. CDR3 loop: CASSLDGLSGYTF. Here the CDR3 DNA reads TGTGCCAGCAGTTTAGACGGTCTTAGTGGCTACACCTTC.

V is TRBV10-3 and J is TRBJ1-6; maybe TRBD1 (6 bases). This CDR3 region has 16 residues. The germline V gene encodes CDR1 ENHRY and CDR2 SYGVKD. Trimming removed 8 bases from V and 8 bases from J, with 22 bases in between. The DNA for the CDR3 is TGTGCCATCGTTACAGGGCCCCCTGATGGGGATTCACCCCTCCACTTT. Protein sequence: CAIVTGPPDGDSPLHF.

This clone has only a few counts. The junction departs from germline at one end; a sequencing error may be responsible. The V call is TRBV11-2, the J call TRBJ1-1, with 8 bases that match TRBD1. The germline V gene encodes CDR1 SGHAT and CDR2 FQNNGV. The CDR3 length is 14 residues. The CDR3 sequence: CASSPRTGNPEAFF. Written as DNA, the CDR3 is TGTGCCAGCAGCCCTCGGACAGGGAACCCTGAAGCTTTCTTT.

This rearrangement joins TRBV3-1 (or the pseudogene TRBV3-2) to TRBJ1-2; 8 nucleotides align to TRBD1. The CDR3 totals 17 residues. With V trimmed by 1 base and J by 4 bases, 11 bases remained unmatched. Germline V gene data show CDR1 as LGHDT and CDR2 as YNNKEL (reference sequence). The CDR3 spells CASSQGDRPTKFYGYTF. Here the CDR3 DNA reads TGTGCCAGCAGCCAAGGGGACAGGCCGACCAAGTTCTATGGCTACACCTTC.

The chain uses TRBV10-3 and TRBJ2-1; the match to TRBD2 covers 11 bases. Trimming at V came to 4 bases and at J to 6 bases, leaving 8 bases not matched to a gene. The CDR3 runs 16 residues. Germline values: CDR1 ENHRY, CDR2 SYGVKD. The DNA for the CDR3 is TGTGCCATCAGTGTCCAGACTAGCGGGGCGGGCAATGAGCAGTTCTTC. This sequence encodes CAISVQTSGAGNEQFF.

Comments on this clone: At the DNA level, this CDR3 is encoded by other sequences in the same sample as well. Here the CDR3 reads CASSYGGSNYGYTF. CDR3 nucleotide sequence: TGTGCCAGCAGTTACGGGGGCAGTAACTATGGCTACACCTTC. The chain carries TRBV6-5 and TRBJ1-2; D is possibly TRBD1 (6 bases). Trimming left V 2 bases short and J 1 base short, with 8 bases between. The CDR3 has 14 amino acids. Germline values: CDR1 MNHEY, CDR2 SVGAGI.

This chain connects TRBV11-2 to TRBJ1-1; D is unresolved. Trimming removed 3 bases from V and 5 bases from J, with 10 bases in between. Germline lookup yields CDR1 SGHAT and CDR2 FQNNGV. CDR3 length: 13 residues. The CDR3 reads CASSFPGGTEAFF. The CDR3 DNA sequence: TGTGCCAGCAGCTTCCCGGGCGGGACTGAAGCTTTCTTT. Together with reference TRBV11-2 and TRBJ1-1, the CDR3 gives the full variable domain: EAGVAQSPRYKIIEKRQSVAFWCNPISGHATLYWYQQILGQGPKLLIQFQNNGVVDDSQLPKDRFSAERLKGVDSTLKIQPAKLEDSAVYLCASSFPGGTEAFFGQGTRLTVV.

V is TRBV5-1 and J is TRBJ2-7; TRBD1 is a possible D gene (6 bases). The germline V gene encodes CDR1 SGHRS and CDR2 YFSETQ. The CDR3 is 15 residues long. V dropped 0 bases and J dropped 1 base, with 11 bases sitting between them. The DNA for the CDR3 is TGCGCCAGCAGCTTGGACAGGGAAGCGTCCTACGAGCAGTACTTC. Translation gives CASSLDREASYEQYF.